This TCR beta chain was captured in a study of blood T cells in healthy people across ages. Study observations and caveats: A strong correlation was seen between TCR beta diversity and naive T cell percentage. Naive CD4+ cells and diversity were both higher in long-lived donors than in aged donors. PBMC samples, being unsorted, prevented any conclusive comparison of naive and antigen-experienced cells.

Deletions cut 3 bases from V and 6 bases from J, with 18 bases between. The CDR3 covers 15 residues. The germline V gene has CDR1 MNHEY and CDR2 SMNVEV (reference sequence). Remarks on this clonotype: As yet, its antigen is unknown.

For the second PCR, which ran for 7 to 11 cycles, a sample-barcoded 5' primer and a J-beta primer mix were used. Tags on each cDNA molecule came from a template-switch adaptor with 12 random nucleotides. TCRdb reanalysed the 5' RACE reads using MiXCR and keeps one entry per CDR3 protein. The data hold some 1.8 million distinct CDR3 sequences, with about 39% observed a single time. Sample: blood. The sequence was obtained from a human donor in good health. V and J are TRBV27 and TRBJ2-7; D is perhaps TRBD2 (5 bases). CDR3: CASSFSLGAAGEQYF. In DNA form, the CDR3 reads TGTGCCAGCAGTTTTTCCCTTGGAGCTGCGGGCGAGCAGTACTTC.